This TCR beta chain was captured by sequencing in a study of blood T cell repertoires in COVID-19. Germline CDR1 reads LNHDA; CDR2 reads SQIVND (reference sequence). The CDR3 has 18 residues. Trimming pared 2 bases from V and 5 bases from J, leaving 24 bases between. The table came from immunoSEQ multiplex PCR; TCRdb's copy has only in-frame clones and leaves some out. The table shows under 300,000 clones, with about 87% occurring only once. The V call is TRBV19, the J call TRBJ1-2; tentative D call: TRBD1 (5 bases). The sequenced material came from PBMCs or T cells enriched from blood (not recorded which). This clonotype was sampled from a middle-aged woman with acute COVID-19. The chain's CDR3 is CASSIPPTPPGPSYGYTF. The CDR3 bases are TGTGCCAGTAGTATACCGCCAACGCCCCCAGGGCCCTCTTATGGCTACACCTTC.